The sequence of this T cell receptor beta chain was determined in a study of OX40 agonist ivuxolimab in advanced cancers. Study-wide background: Participants averaged approximately 60 years of age (range about 23 to 80) and were around 83% male.

Autoimmune disease history or systemic immunosuppression disqualified patients. This table comes from immunoSEQ multiplex PCR, and its TCRdb copy is limited to in-frame clones, with some not included. In the table there are approximately 76,000 clones, roughly 85% of which are singletons. The CDR3 spans 15 residues. Germline loops: CDR1 SGHTA, CDR2 FQGNSA. V lost 3 bases to trimming and J lost 8 bases, with 16 bases between them. The sequence was obtained from an adult with an advanced solid tumor such as melanoma, head and neck, liver or kidney cancer. The input for sequencing was CD4+ or CD8+ T cells sorted from blood, taken in a trial of the OX40 agonist ivuxolimab. V is TRBV7-2 and J is TRBJ1-4; D might be TRBD1 (5 bases). The CDR3 coding sequence is TGTGCCAGCAGCTTTGGACAACTAGCCGGGGAAAAACTGTTTTTT. Protein product: CASSFGQLAGEKLFF.